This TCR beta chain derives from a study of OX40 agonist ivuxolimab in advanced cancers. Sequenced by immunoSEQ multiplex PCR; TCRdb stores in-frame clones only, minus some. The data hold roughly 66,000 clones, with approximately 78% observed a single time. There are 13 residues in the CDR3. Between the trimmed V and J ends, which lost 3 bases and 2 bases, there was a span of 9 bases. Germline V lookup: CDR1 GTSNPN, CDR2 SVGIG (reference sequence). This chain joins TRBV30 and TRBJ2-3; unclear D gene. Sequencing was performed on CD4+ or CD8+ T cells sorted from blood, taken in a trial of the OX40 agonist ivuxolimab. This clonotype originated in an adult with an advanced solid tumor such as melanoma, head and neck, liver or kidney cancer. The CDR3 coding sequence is TGTGCCTGGAGGAAAGGAACCACAGATACGCAGTATTTT. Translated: CAWRKGTTDTQYF. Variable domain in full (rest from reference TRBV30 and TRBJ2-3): SQTIHQWPATLVQPVGSPLSLECTVEGTSNPNLYWYRQAAGRGLQLLFYSVGIGQISSEVPQNLSASRPQDRQFILSSKKLLLSDSGFYLCAWRKGTTDTQYFGPGTRLTVL.